This T cell receptor beta chain is from a study of OX40 agonist ivuxolimab in advanced cancers. The germline CDR1 and CDR2 sequences are SQVTM and ANQGSEA. V lost 4 bases to trimming and J lost 0 bases, with 11 bases between them. This CDR3 contains 14 residues. Assay used: immunoSEQ multiplex PCR; TCRdb lists only in-frame clones, some missing. The data show more than 70,000 clones, with around 92% seen just once and more than 8.5% held by the top ten. This TCR was sampled from an adult with an advanced solid tumor such as melanoma, head and neck, liver or kidney cancer. The chain has TRBV29-1 and TRBJ2-3; no firm D call. Specimen: CD4+ or CD8+ T cells sorted from blood, collected in a trial of the OX40 agonist ivuxolimab. CDR3 amino acids: CSVVGRSSTDTQYF. CDR3 DNA: TGCAGCGTTGTTGGTCGTTCTAGCACAGATACGCAGTATTTT.